These 17 T cell receptor beta chains came from one sample sequenced in a study of T-cell reconstitution after alpha-beta-depleted transplantation in children. Preparation of the TCRbeta library used unique molecular identifiers. One entry per CDR3 protein, called by TCRdb with MiXCR from the PCR reads. The sample consists of about 610,000 distinct CDR3 sequences, about 10% of them appearing once. The sample consisted of PBMCs from the stem cell graft donor, taken from the stem cell graft. The receptors here all came from a human donor who donated a stem cell graft to a child with acute myeloid leukemia.

The chain employs TRBV20-1 and TRBJ2-3, with TRBD2 identical over 12 bases. J lost 5 bases, V lost 6 bases, and 21 bases had no gene match. Germline lookup yields CDR1 DFQATT and CDR2 SNEGSKA (reference sequence). CDR3 length: 19 residues. The CDR3 coding sequence is TGCAGTGCCCCCCAGACTAGCGGGAGAATGTTTGGACGCGGAGATACGCAGTATTTT. Protein sequence: CSAPQTSGRMFGRGDTQYF.

This clonotype appeared many times. This chain connects TRBV20-1 to TRBJ2-1; D might be TRBD2 (8 bases). Germline CDR1 reads DFQATT; CDR2 reads SNEGSKA (reference sequence). CDR3 length equals 17 residues. Trimming left V 5 bases short and J 3 bases short, with 23 bases between. CDR3 region: CSADGQVSGSIYNEQFF. The CDR3 DNA follows: TGCAGTGCTGACGGACAGGTGAGCGGGAGTATCTACAATGAGCAGTTCTTC.

This clonotype was detected ten times or more. The chain is built from TRBV28 and TRBJ2-7; the D call may be TRBD1 or TRBD2 (5 bases each). This CDR3 contains 12 residues. V was clipped by 8 bases and J by 3 bases, with 11 bases between them. From germline, CDR1 is MDHEN and CDR2 SYDVKM. CDR3 bases: TGTGCCAGCGGGGGTCAGCACTACGAGCAGTACTTC. Protein product: CASGGQHYEQYF. The whole variable domain, filled in from reference TRBV28 and TRBJ2-7, reads DVKVTQSSRYLVKRTGEKVFLECVQDMDHENMFWYRQDPGLGLRLIYFSYDVKMKEKGDIPEGYSVSREKKERFSLILESASTNQTSMYLCASGGQHYEQYFGPGTRLTVT.

As to this clonotype: Being one base from a much bigger clone, this may be a read error. Here the CDR3 omits its conserved ending phenylalanine or tryptophan, so a read error is the likely source. This chain connects TRBV12-3 or TRBV12-4 to TRBJ2-7; D gene ambiguous. Trimming removed 5 bases from V and 5 bases from J, with 22 bases in between. CDR3 length: 16 amino acids. The CDR3 region has the DNA TGTGCCAGCAGTCCCCCTTCGGCTAGATGGGTTGACGAGCAGTACTAC. This gives the protein CASSPPSARWVDEQYY.

The chain joins TRBV5-1 to TRBJ1-1, with D unresolved. Trimming cost V 5 bases and J 5 bases, with 13 bases left between them. CDR1 SGHRS and CDR2 YFSETQ come from the germline V gene. The CDR3 is made up of 13 amino acids. The CDR3 DNA sequence: TGCGCCAGCAGTCCCGGCCCGGGGACTGAAGCTTTCTTT. Translated, it gives CASSPGPGTEAFF.

CDR3 in DNA: TGTGCCTTACCAGCGGGAGGTTCCCCAGAGACCCAGTACTTC. It is translated as CALPAGGSPETQYF. This rearrangement joins TRBV30 to TRBJ2-5; TRBD2 agrees at 9 bases. The CDR3 extends over 14 amino acids. CDR1 and CDR2 from the germline V gene are GTSNPN and SVGIG (reference sequence). Losses at the gene ends were 7 bases for V and 4 bases for J; bases not matched to a gene: 10.

This clonotype was recorded a few times. The chain has TRBV4-3 and TRBJ2-6; D not certain. There are 15 residues in the CDR3. The germline CDR1 and CDR2 sequences are LGHNA and YSLEER. Trimming removed 1 base at V and 1 base at J, with 5 bases between. The CDR3: CASSQVISGANVLTF. The CDR3, as DNA: TGCGCCAGCAGCCAAGTCATATCTGGGGCCAACGTCCTGACTTTC.

This rearrangement joins TRBV3-1 to TRBJ2-5, with 9 bases that match TRBD1. The CDR3 contains 14 residues. CDR1 LGHDT and CDR2 YNNKEL come from the germline V gene (reference sequence). Trimming cost V 4 bases and J 3 bases; bases outside gene matches: 3. As DNA, the CDR3 is TGTGCCAGCAGCCCCAGGGACAGGGAAGAGACCCAGTACTTC. It encodes CASSPRDREETQYF.

The sample holds many counts of this clonotype. The V gene is TRBV12-3 or TRBV12-4, the J gene TRBJ2-6; D is uncertain. Trimming took off 2 bases at V and 2 bases at J, with 7 bases between the two ends. This CDR3 is 15 amino acids long. CDR3 sequence: CASSLQEPGANVLTF. CDR3 DNA: TGTGCCAGCAGTTTACAGGAACCTGGGGCCAACGTCCTGACTTTC.

The chain has TRBV29-1 and TRBJ2-3; 7 bases align to TRBD2. Trimming cost V 6 bases and J 3 bases; bases outside gene matches: 6. CDR1 is SQVTM and CDR2 is ANQGSEA in the germline V gene. The CDR3 consists of 13 residues. CDR3 residues: CSVTSQTTDTQYF. For the CDR3, the DNA is TGCAGCGTGACTAGCCAAACGACAGATACGCAGTATTTT.

This clonotype was observed many times. The chain is built from TRBV29-1 and TRBJ2-3; 12 bases line up with TRBD1. V was pared by 5 bases and J by 2 bases, with 5 bases of the junction left unmatched. The CDR3 runs to 15 residues. CDR1 is SQVTM, CDR2 ANQGSEA, per germline. DNA of the CDR3: TGCAGCGTTCTTCCGGGACAGGGGGCCACAGATACGCAGTATTTT. This sequence encodes CSVLPGQGATDTQYF.

The table lists this clonotype with a few counts. Written as DNA, the CDR3 is TGTGCCAGCAGCATACTAGCGGGAGGGCGCACAGATACGCAGTATTTT. It specifies CASSILAGGRTDTQYF. The gene calls are TRBV7-9 and TRBJ2-3; 13 positions match TRBD2. V was clipped by 5 bases and J by 1 base; unmatched bases: 3. CDR3 length equals 16 residues. Germline CDR1 reads SEHNR; CDR2 reads FQNEAQ (reference sequence).

The CDR3 bases are TGTGCCAGCAGCGGACCGGGGCCTGAAGCTTTCTTT. Translated: CASSGPGPEAFF. The V and J genes are TRBV7-8 and TRBJ1-1; tentative D call: TRBD1 (5 bases). CDR1 SGHVS and CDR2 FQNEAQ come from the germline V gene. V gave up 5 bases and J gave up 6 bases, with 10 bases separating them. The CDR3 is 12 residues long.

This clonotype was seen a few times. This sequence joins TRBV5-1 and TRBJ2-3, with D possibly TRBD1 on 6 matching bases. The CDR3 has 16 amino acids. With 0 bases removed from V and 2 bases from J, the gap between germline ends came to 13 bases. Germline values: CDR1 SGHRS, CDR2 YFSETQ. This CDR3 reads CASSLGQVSHTDTQYF. The CDR3 DNA follows: TGCGCCAGCAGCTTGGGACAGGTTTCACACACAGATACGCAGTATTTT.

V and J are TRBV12-3 or TRBV12-4 and TRBJ2-3, with 10 bases lining up with TRBD2. The CDR3 is 14 amino acids. Unmatched junction bases numbered 9, after V lost 7 bases and J lost 8 bases. CDR3 DNA: TGTGCCAGCACCTCTAGCGGGGGTCTAGGTACGCAGTATTTT. Translated, it gives CASTSSGGLGTQYF.

A remark on this clonotype: A much larger clone differs by one base, so this may be a read error. This sequence joins TRBV2 and TRBJ2-3, with TRBD2 as a possible D gene (5 bases). Germline V gene lookup returns CDR1 SNHLY and CDR2 FYNNEI. This CDR3 has 15 residues. Trimming removed 1 base from V and 3 bases from J, with 11 bases in between. The CDR3 here is CASSEVGRLTDTQYF. Written as DNA, the CDR3 is TGTGCCAGCAGTGAAGTGGGGAGACTTACAGATACGCAGTATTTT.

V gene TRBV7-9 combines with J gene TRBJ1-1; a possible D gene is TRBD1 (6 bases). The CDR3 consists of 15 residues. The germline gives CDR1 SEHNR, CDR2 FQNEAQ (reference sequence). Trimming pared 2 bases from V and 5 bases from J, leaving 15 bases between. The CDR3 region is CASSLLRQEGTEAFF. CDR3 bases: TGTGCCAGCAGCTTATTGAGACAGGAGGGGACTGAAGCTTTCTTT.